The 4 T cell receptor beta chains given below trace back to one sample, sequenced in a study of blood T cells in healthy people across ages. It was with a sample-barcoded 5' primer and a J-beta primer mix that a second PCR of about 7 to 12 cycles was run. Each CDR3 protein is one row after TCRdb ran MiXCR on the 5' RACE reads. The sample lists around 2 million distinct CDR3 sequences, about two fifths occurring once. Source material: blood. These receptors were obtained from a human donor in good health.

The gene calls are TRBV4-2 and TRBJ2-4; D unclear. Germline CDR1 LGHNA, CDR2 YNFKEQ. The CDR3 runs to 13 residues. V was pared by 1 base and J by 13 bases, with 14 bases between. As DNA, the CDR3 is TGTGCCAGCAGCCAAGTAGTTGGGTGGAAGCAGTACTTC. It codes for CASSQVVGWKQYF.

The CDR3 region is CASNLPGMDYEQYF. CDR3 sequence (DNA): TGTGCCAGCAACCTACCGGGTATGGACTACGAGCAGTACTTC. The V and J genes are TRBV6-2 or TRBV6-3 and TRBJ2-7; no firm D call. In germline, CDR1 is MNHEY, CDR2 SVGEGT. The V end lost 7 bases, the J end lost 3 bases, and 16 bases lay between the germline ends. The CDR3 runs 14 residues.

DNA for the CDR3: TGTGCCAGCAGCTTAGGGACAGGGGAATATCAGCCCCAGCATTTT. Amino acids: CASSLGTGEYQPQHF. The chain has TRBV11-2 and TRBJ1-5; 9 bases are a match to TRBD1. The CDR3 has 15 amino acids. The V segment lost 1 base and the J segment 5 bases; nucleotides outside the gene matches: 3. CDR1 and CDR2 from the germline V gene are SGHAT and FQNNGV.

This clonotype was found a few times. The chain joins TRBV7-2 to TRBJ2-7; 7 bases line up with TRBD1. The CDR3 sequence is 15 residues long. V shed 5 bases, J shed 3 bases, and the junction held 10 bases outside the gene matches. Per germline, CDR1 SGHTA and CDR2 FQGNSA. The CDR3 nucleotides are TGTGCCAGCAGCCTAATAAGACAGGGAAACTACGAGCAGTACTTC. This codes for CASSLIRQGNYEQYF.